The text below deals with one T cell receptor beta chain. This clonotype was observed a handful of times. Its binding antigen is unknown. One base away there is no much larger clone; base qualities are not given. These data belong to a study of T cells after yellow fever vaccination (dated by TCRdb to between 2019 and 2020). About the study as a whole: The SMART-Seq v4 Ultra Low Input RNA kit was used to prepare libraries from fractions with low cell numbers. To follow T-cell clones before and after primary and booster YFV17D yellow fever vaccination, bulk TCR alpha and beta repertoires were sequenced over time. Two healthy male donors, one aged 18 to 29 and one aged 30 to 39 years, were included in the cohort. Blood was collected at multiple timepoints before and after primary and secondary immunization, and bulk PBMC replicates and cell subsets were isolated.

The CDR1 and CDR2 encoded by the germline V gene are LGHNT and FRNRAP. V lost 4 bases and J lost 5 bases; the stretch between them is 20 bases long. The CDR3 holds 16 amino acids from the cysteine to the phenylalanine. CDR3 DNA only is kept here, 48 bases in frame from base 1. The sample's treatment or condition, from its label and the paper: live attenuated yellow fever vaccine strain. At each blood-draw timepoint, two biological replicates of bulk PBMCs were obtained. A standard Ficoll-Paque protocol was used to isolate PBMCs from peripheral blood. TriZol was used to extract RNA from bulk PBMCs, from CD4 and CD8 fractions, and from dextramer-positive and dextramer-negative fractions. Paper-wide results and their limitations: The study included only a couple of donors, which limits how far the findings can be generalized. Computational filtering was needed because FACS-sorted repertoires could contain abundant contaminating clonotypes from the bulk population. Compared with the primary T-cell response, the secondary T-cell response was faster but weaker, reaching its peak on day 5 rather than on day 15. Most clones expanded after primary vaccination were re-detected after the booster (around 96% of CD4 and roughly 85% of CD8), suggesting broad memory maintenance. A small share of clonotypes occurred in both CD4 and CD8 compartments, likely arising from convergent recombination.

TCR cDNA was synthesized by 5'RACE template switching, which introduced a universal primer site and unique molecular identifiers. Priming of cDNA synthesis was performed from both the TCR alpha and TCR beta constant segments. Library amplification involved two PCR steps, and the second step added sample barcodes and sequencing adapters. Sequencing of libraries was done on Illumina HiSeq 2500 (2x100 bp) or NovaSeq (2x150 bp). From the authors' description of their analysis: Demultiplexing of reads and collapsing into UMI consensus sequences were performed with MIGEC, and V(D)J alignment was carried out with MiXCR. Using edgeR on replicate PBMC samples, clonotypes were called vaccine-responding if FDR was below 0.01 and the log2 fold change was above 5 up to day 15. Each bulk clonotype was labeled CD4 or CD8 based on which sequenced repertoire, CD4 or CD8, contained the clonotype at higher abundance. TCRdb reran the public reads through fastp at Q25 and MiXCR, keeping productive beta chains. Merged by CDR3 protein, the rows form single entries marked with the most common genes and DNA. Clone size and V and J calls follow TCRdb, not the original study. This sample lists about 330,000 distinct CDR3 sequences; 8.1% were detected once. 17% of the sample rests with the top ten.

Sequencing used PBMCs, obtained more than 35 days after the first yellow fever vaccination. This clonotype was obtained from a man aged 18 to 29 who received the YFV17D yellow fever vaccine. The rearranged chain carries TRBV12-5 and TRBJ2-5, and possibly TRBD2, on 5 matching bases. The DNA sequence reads TGTGCTAGTGGTTCCTACCCCGGCGGGCCTGGGGAGACCCAGTACTTC. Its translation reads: CASGSYPGGPGETQYF.